A selection of T cell receptor beta chains follows, all from one sample in a study of T cells after yellow fever vaccination. TCRdb fed the 5' RACE reads into MiXCR, producing one record per CDR3 protein. The sample holds 250,000 to 400,000 distinct CDR3 sequences; around 4.5% are singletons and the top ten take roughly a fifth. The source material was PBMCs, sampled 15 days after the yellow fever booster vaccination. The receptors stem from a man between 18 and 29 years old who received the YFV17D yellow fever vaccine. Both conserved end residues are part of each CDR3. A D gene is named only where the DNA matches it firmly. Expanded clones are given a class, and other clones once, few, many or no size at all.

TRBJ1-1 | many | TRBD1 | TRBV10-1 | CASSVHRGGKTEAFF | TGCGCCAGCAGTGTTCACAGGGGTGGGAAAACTGAAGCTTTCTTT
TRBJ2-3 | many | TRBD2 | TRBV20-1 | CSARASGASTDTQYF | TGCAGTGCTAGGGCTAGCGGGGCCAGCACAGATACGCAGTATTTT
TRBJ1-1 | many | TRBD1 | TRBV7-2 | CASSPRQGTEAFF | TGTGCCAGCAGCCCCCGACAGGGAACGGAAGCTTTCTTT
TRBJ2-2 | many | TRBD1 | TRBV29-1 | CSVDPGGSTGELFF | TGCAGCGTTGACCCAGGGGGTAGCACCGGGGAGCTGTTTTTT
TRBJ1-3 | many | NA | TRBV18 | CASSADRGNTIYF | TGTGCCAGCTCAGCCGACAGGGGAAACACCATATATTTT
TRBJ1-1 | many | NA | TRBV6-5 | CASSYPPGHEAFF | TGTGCCAGCAGTTACCCTCCAGGACACGAAGCTTTCTTT
TRBJ2-7 | many | TRBD2 | TRBV7-9 | CASSPRSSGGATEQYF | TGTGCCAGCAGCCCGAGGTCGAGCGGGGGGGCCACCGAGCAGTACTTC
TRBJ1-5 | NA | TRBD1 | TRBV11-1 | CASSLGSVGDRQHF | TGTGCCAGCAGCTTAGGATCGGTGGGGGACAGACAGCATTTT
TRBJ2-7 | few | NA | TRBV5-5 | CASSGLVGRGTPGRNIYEQYF | TGTGCCAGCAGCGGCCTAGTGGGGCGGGGTACCCCGGGTCGGAACATCTACGAGCAGTACTTC
TRBJ2-7 | many | NA | TRBV10-3 | CATRRADTVYEQYF | TGTGCCACTAGAAGGGCGGACACTGTCTACGAGCAGTACTTC
TRBJ1-2 | NA | TRBD1 | TRBV9 | CASSVRDRYIYGYTF | TGTGCCAGCAGCGTACGGGACAGGTATATCTATGGCTACACCTTC
TRBJ1-5 | few | NA | TRBV12-3/TRBV12-4 | CASSFIGPRQPQHF | TGTGCCAGCAGTTTCATAGGGCCCCGTCAGCCCCAGCATTTT
TRBJ1-3 | many | NA | TRBV7-7 | CASSFGDFASGNTIYF | TGTGCTAGCAGCTTTGGGGACTTCGCCTCTGGAAACACCATATATTTT
TRBJ1-1 | few | NA | TRBV6-5 | CASSYGRPGLGTEAFF | TGTGCCAGCAGTTACGGAAGGCCCGGTCTGGGCACTGAAGCTTTCTTT
TRBJ2-2 | many | NA | TRBV28 | CASSLITGELFF | TGTGCCAGCAGTCTTATAACCGGGGAGCTGTTTTTT
TRBJ1-2 | few | TRBD1 | TRBV4-3 | CASSRFEDRVTNYGYTF | TGCGCCAGCAGCCGCTTTGAGGACAGGGTAACTAACTATGGCTACACCTTC
TRBJ1-3 | NA | TRBD1 | TRBV18 | CASSPDRGPGNTIYF | TGTGCCAGCTCACCAGACAGGGGGCCTGGAAACACCATATATTTT
TRBJ1-2 | many | TRBD1 | TRBV20-1 | CSAPDRGLRSYTF | TGCAGTGCGCCTGACAGGGGGCTTAGGAGCTACACCTTC
TRBJ1-1 | many | NA | TRBV12-3/TRBV12-4 | CASSLRGENTEAFF | TGTGCCAGCAGTTTACGGGGGGAGAACACTGAAGCTTTCTTT
TRBJ2-7 | NA | NA | TRBV29-1 | CSVDGGGYEQYF | TGCAGCGTTGACGGGGGCGGCTACGAGCAGTACTTC
TRBJ1-2 | many | NA | TRBV7-8 | CASSLAAGILSYGYTF | TGTGCCAGCAGCTTAGCGGCCGGGATCCTGAGCTATGGCTACACCTTC
TRBJ2-4 | many | NA | TRBV7-9 | CASSLAGGLEYF | TGTGCCAGCAGCTTAGCGGGGGGCCTAGAGTACTTC
TRBJ1-5 | few | NA | TRBV7-2 | CASSLIGQGRGQPQHF | TGTGCCAGCAGCTTAATTGGGCAGGGGAGAGGTCAGCCCCAGCATTTT
TRBJ1-2 | once | NA | TRBV29-1 | CSVRNFYGYTF | TGCAGCGTTAGGAACTTCTATGGCTACACCTTC
TRBJ2-3 | few | TRBD1 | TRBV20-1 | CSARGQGDTDTQYF | TGCAGTGCTAGGGGTCAGGGGGACACAGATACGCAGTATTTT
TRBJ2-7 | many | NA | TRBV10-2 | CASSEQTGNYEQYF | TGCGCCAGCAGTGAGCAAACAGGGAACTACGAGCAGTACTTC
TRBJ2-7 | few | TRBD2 | TRBV7-9 | CASSLVLGGDYSNEQYF | TGTGCCAGCAGCTTGGTTCTTGGAGGGGACTACTCCAACGAGCAGTACTTC
TRBJ2-6 | NA | NA | TRBV5-1 | CASSQQPGSGANVLTF | TGCGCCAGCAGCCAACAACCAGGCTCTGGGGCCAACGTCCTGACTTTC
TRBJ2-1 | few | NA | TRBV3-1 | CASSQSIGNEQFF | TGTGCCAGCAGCCAATCTATAGGCAATGAGCAGTTCTTC